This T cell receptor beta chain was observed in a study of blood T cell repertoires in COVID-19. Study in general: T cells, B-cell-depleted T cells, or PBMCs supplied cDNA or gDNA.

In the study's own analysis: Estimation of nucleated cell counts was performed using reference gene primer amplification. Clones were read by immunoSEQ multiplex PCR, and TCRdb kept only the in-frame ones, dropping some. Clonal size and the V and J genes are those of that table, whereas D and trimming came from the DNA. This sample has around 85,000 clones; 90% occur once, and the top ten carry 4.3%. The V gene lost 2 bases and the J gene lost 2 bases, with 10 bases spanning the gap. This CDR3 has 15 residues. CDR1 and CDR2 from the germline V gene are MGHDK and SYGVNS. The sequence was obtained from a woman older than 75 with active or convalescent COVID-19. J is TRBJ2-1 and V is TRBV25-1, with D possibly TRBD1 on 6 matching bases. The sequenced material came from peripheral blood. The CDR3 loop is CASSEAGQPYNEQFF. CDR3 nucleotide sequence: TGTGCCAGCAGTGAAGCAGGACAGCCCTACAATGAGCAGTTCTTC.